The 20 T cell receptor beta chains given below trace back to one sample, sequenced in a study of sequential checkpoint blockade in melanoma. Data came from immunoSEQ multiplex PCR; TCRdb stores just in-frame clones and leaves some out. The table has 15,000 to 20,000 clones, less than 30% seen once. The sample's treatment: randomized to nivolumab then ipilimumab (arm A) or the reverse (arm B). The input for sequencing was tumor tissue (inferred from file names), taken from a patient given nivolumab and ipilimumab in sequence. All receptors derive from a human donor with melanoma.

CDR3: CASRGPDTQYF. The DNA for the CDR3 is TGTGCCAGTAGGGGGCCAGATACGCAGTATTTT. The gene calls are TRBV19 and TRBJ2-3; the D gene is possibly TRBD1 (5 bases). CDR1 and CDR2 from the germline V gene are LNHDA and SQIVND (reference sequence). The CDR3 has 11 residues. V gave up 6 bases and J gave up 4 bases, with 5 bases separating them. Complete variable domain (other parts from reference TRBV19 and TRBJ2-3): DGGITQSPKYLFRKEGQNVTLSCEQNLNHDAMYWYRQDPGQGLRLIYYSQIVNDFQKGDIAEGYSVSREKKESFPLTVTSAQKNPTAFYLCASRGPDTQYFGPGTRLTVL.

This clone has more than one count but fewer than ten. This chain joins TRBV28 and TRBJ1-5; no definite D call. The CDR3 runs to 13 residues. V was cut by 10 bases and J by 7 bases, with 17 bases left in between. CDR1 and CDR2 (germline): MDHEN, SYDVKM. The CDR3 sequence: CATQRLGMQPQHF. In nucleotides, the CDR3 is TGTGCCACCCAACGCCTGGGGATGCAGCCCCAGCATTTT.

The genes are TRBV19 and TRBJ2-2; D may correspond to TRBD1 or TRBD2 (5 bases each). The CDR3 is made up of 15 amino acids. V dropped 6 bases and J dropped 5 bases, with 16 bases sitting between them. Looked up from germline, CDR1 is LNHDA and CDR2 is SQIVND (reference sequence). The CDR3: CASSPVGWGTGELFF. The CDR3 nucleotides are TGTGCCAGTAGCCCCGTTGGGTGGGGGACCGGGGAGCTGTTTTTT. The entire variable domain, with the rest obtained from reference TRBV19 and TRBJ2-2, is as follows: DGGITQSPKYLFRKEGQNVTLSCEQNLNHDAMYWYRQDPGQGLRLIYYSQIVNDFQKGDIAEGYSVSREKKESFPLTVTSAQKNPTAFYLCASSPVGWGTGELFFGEGSRLTVL.

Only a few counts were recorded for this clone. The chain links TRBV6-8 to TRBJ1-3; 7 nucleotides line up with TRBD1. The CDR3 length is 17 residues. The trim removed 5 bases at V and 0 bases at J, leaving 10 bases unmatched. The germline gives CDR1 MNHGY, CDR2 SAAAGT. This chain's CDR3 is CASSGPLGQASGNTIYF. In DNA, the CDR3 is TGTGCCAGCAGTGGCCCCTTAGGACAGGCCTCTGGAAACACCATATATTTT.

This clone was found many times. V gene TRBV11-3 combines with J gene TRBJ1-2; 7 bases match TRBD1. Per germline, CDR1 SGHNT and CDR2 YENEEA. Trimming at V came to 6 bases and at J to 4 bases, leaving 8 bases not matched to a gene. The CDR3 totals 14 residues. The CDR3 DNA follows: TGTGCCAGCAGTAAGCAGGGGGAGCCCTATGGCTACACCTTC. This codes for CASSKQGEPYGYTF.

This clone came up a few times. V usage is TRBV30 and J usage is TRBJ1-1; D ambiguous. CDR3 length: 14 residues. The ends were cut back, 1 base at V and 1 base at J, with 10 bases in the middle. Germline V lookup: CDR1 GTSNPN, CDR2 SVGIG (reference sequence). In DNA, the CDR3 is TGTGCCTGGAGTGGGGTGGGCTCGAACACTGAAGCTTTCTTT. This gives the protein CAWSGVGSNTEAFF.

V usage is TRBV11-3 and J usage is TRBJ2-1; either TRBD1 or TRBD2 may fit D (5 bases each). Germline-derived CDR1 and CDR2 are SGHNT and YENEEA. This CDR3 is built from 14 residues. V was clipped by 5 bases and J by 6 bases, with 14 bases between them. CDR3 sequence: CASSGRDGSNEQFF. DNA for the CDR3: TGTGCCAGCAGCGGCCGGGACGGCAGCAATGAGCAGTTCTTC.

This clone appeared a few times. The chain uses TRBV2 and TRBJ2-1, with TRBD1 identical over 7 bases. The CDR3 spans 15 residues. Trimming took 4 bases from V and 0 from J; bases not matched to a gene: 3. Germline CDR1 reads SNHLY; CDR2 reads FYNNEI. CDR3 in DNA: TGTGCCAGCAGTGGACAGGGAAGCTCCTACAATGAGCAGTTCTTC. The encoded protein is CASSGQGSSYNEQFF.

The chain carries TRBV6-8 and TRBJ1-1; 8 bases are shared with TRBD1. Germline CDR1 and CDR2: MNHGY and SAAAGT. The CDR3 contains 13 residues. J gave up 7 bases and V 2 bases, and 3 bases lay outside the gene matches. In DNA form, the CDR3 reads TGTGCCAGCAGTTACCAGGGGGCGGATGAAGCTTTCTTT. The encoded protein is CASSYQGADEAFF.

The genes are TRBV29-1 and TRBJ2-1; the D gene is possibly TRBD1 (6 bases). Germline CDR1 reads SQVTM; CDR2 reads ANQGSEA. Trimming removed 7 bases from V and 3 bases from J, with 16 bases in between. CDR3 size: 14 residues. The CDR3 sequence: CSADRTGIYNEQFF. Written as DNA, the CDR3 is TGCAGCGCGGACCGTACAGGGATCTACAATGAGCAGTTCTTC.

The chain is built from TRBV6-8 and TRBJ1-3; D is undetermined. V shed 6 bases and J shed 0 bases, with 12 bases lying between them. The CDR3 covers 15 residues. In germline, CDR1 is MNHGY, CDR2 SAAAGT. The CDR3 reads CASRREPGSGNTIYF. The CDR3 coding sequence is TGTGCCAGCAGGAGGGAGCCAGGCTCTGGAAACACCATATATTTT.

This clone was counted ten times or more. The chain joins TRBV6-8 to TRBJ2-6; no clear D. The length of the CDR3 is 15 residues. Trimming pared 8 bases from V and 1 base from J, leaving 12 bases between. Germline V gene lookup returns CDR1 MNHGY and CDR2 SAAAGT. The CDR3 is CASQTDYSGANVLTF. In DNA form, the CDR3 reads TGTGCCAGCCAGACGGATTATTCTGGGGCCAACGTCCTGACTTTC.

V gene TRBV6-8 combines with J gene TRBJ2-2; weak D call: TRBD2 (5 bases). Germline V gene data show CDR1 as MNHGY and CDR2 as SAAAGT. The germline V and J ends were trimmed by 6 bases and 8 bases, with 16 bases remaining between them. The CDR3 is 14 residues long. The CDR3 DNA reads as TGTGCCAGCAGGGACTCCACTCTTTGGGGGGAGCTGTTTTTT. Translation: CASRDSTLWGELFF.

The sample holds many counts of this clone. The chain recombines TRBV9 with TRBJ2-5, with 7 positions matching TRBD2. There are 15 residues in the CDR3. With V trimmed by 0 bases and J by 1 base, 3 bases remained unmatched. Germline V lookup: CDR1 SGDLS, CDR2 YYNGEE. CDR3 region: CASSVVSSGQETQYF. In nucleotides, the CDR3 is TGTGCCAGCAGCGTAGTCTCTAGCGGCCAAGAGACCCAGTACTTC.

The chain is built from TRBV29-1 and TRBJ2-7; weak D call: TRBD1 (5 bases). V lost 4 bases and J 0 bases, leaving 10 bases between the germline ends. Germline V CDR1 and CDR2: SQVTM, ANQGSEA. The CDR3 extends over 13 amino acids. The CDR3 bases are TGCAGCGTTGTGACAGAGAGCTCCTACGAGCAGTACTTC. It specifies CSVVTESSYEQYF.

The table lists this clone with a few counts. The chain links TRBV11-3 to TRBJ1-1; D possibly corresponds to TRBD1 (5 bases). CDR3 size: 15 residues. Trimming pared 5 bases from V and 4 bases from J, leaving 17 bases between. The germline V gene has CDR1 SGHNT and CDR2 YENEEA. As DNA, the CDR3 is TGTGCCAGCAGCCAACGTCGGGGCGCAGGCACTGAAGCTTTCTTT. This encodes CASSQRRGAGTEAFF.

Written as DNA, the CDR3 is TGTGCCAGCTCTCCGGTCCAGTCTTATTCACCCCTCCACTTT. This encodes CASSPVQSYSPLHF. This chain connects TRBV18 to TRBJ1-6; D unresolved. The CDR3 sequence is 14 residues long. CDR1 KGHSH and CDR2 LQKENI come from the germline V gene. V was pared by 6 bases and J by 8 bases, with 14 bases between.

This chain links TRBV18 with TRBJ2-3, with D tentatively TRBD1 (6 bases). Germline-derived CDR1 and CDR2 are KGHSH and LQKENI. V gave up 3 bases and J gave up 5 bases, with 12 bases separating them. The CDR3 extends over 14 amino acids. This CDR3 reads CASSPQGLGDTQYF. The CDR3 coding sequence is TGTGCCAGCTCACCCCAGGGGCTCGGAGATACGCAGTATTTT.

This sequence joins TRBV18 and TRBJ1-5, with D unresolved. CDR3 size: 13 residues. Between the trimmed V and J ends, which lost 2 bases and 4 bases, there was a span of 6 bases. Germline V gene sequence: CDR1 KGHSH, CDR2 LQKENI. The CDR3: CASSPDRNQPQHF. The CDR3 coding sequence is TGTGCCAGCTCACCAGACCGTAATCAGCCCCAGCATTTT. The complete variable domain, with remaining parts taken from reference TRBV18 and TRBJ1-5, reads NAGVMQNPRHLVRRRGQEARLRCSPMKGHSHVYWYRQLPEEGLKFMVYLQKENIIDESGMPKERFSAEFPKEGPSILRIQQVVRGDSAAYFCASSPDRNQPQHFGDGTRLSIL.

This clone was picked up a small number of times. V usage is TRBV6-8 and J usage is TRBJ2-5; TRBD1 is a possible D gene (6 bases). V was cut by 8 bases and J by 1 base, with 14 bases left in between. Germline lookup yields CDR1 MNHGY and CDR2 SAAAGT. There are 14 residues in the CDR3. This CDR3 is CASSHRALQETQYF. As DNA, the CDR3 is TGTGCCAGCTCGCACAGGGCCCTCCAAGAGACCCAGTACTTC.